The entry below gives a single T cell receptor (beta chain) sequence along with its context. Its antigen is not known. Thyroid surgery was preceded by no treatment in any patient. The source of the sample is a study of metastatic and nonmetastatic thyroid tumors. About the research overall: Comparative analysis of repertoires was undertaken across blood and tumor or nodule tissue obtained from malignant and benign thyroid patients. Study-level findings and limits: As reported, TCR beta diversity in blood and tumor was significantly higher in malignant thyroid tumors than in benign nodules.

Original processing notes: Clinicopathological groups differed in CDR3, with these differences serving to build a distant-metastasis classifier for papillary thyroid cancer. TCRdb reassembled clones from the PCR reads with MiXCR. The V and J calls were not made by the authors but by TCRdb's processing. The data hold some 30,000 clones, with 25% to 35% observed a single time. V was shortened by 0 bases and J by 0 bases, with 12 bases between the two germline ends. The CDR3 sequence is 16 residues long. The germline gives CDR1 DFQATT, CDR2 SNEGSKA (reference sequence). V is TRBV20-1 and J is TRBJ1-3; D is undetermined. The sequenced material came from blood. This receptor was taken from a female donor with papillary thyroid cancer or a benign thyroid nodule (not recorded which). Some clones in this sample may be carry-over from other donors' samples. CDR3 residues: CSARDGSWGSGNTIYF. CDR3 DNA: TGCAGTGCTAGAGACGGTTCATGGGGCTCTGGAAACACCATATATTTT.